This T cell receptor (beta chain) was retrieved from a study of cytomegalovirus exposure and HLA in healthy donors. Primers included in the PCR were 60 Vbeta and 13 Jbeta primers. Profiled with immunoSEQ multiplex PCR; TCRdb holds only in-frame clones, not every one. Here the sample spans 150,000 to 250,000 clones, approximately 79% being singletons. Whole-study findings and limits: TCR beta sequences reportedly predicted most subjects' HLA-A and HLA-B alleles accurately. The authors listed 150 to 200 TCR beta chains as cytomegalovirus-associated. Analysis performed later found about 17,000 TCR beta sequences associated with HLA alleles at 0.05 false discovery rate. Earlier analysis yielded a pattern in which most TCR beta V segments were productive about 90% or about 30% of the time.

On this clone itself: Its specificity is unknown.

The V end was cut by 6 bases, the J end by 0 bases, with 11 bases between. This CDR3 is 14 amino acids long. CDR1 is MNHEY, CDR2 SMNVEV, per germline (reference sequence). The specimen sequenced was PBMCs. The chain employs TRBV27 and TRBJ1-1; the D is unclear. This clonotype originated in a woman younger than 45 in good health and CMV-seropositive. CDR3 protein: CASSLGLLNTEAFF. The CDR3 DNA reads as TGTGCCAGCAGCTTAGGACTGTTGAACACTGAAGCTTTCTTT.